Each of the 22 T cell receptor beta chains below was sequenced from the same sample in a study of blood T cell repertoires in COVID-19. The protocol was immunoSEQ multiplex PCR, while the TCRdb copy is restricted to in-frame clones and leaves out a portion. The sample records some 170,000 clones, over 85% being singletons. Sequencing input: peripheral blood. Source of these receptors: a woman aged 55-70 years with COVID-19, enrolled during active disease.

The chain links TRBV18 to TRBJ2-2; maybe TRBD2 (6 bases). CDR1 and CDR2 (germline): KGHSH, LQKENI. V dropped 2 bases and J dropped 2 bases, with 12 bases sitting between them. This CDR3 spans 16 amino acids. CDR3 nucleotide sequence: TGTGCCAGCTCACCAGGTTCGGCGGGAAACACCGGGGAGCTGTTTTTT. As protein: CASSPGSAGNTGELFF. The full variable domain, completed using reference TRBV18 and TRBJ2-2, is NAGVMQNPRHLVRRRGQEARLRCSPMKGHSHVYWYRQLPEEGLKFMVYLQKENIIDESGMPKERFSAEFPKEGPSILRIQQVVRGDSAAYFCASSPGSAGNTGELFFGEGSRLTVL.

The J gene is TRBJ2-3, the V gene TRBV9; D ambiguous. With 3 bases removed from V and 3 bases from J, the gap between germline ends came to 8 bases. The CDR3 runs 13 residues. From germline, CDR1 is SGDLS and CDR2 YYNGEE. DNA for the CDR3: TGTGCCAGCAGCGCAACTCGGACAGATACGCAGTATTTT. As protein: CASSATRTDTQYF.

This CDR3 reads CASSQFTGSNYGYTF. As DNA, the CDR3 is TGCGCCAGCAGCCAATTCACAGGGTCAAACTATGGCTACACCTTC. V is TRBV4-3 and J is TRBJ1-2; D may be TRBD1 (6 bases). Trimming removed 2 bases from V and 2 bases from J, with 12 bases in between. The CDR3 contains 15 residues. Germline V CDR1 and CDR2: LGHNA, YSLEER.

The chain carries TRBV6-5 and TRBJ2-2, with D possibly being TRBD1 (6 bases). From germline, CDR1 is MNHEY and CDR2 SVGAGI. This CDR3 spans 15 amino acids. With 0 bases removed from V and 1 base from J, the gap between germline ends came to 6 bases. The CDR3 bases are TGTGCCAGCAGTTACTCGGGACAGAACACCGGGGAGCTGTTTTTT. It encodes CASSYSGQNTGELFF.

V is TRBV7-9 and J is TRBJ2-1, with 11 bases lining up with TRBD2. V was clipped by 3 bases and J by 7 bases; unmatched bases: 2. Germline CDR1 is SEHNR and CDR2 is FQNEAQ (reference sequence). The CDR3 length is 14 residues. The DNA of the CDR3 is TGTGCCAGCAGCTTCGGGACTAGCGGAAATGAGCAGTTCTTC. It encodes CASSFGTSGNEQFF.

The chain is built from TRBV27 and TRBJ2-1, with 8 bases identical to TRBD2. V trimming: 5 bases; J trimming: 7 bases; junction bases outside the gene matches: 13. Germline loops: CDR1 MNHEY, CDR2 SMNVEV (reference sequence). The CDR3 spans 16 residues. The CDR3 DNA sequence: TGTGCCAGCAGTCCCTGGACAGATGCGGGGGGAAATGAGCAGTTCTTC. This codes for CASSPWTDAGGNEQFF.

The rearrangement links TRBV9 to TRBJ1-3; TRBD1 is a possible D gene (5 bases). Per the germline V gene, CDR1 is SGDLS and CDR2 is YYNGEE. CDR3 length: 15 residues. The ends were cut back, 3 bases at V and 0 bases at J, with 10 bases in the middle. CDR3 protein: CASSAQGNSGNTIYF. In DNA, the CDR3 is TGTGCCAGCAGCGCCCAGGGTAACTCTGGAAACACCATATATTTT.

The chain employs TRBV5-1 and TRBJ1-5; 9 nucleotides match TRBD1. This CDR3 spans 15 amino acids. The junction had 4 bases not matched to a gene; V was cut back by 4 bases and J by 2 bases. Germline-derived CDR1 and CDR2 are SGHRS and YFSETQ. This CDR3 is CASSQGQGGNQPQHF. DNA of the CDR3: TGCGCCAGCAGCCAGGGACAGGGAGGCAATCAGCCCCAGCATTTT. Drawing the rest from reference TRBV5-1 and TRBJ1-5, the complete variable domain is KAGVTQTPRYLIKTRGQQVTLSCSPISGHRSVSWYQQTPGQGLQFLFEYFSETQRNKGNFPGRFSGRQFSNSRSEMNVSTLELGDSALYLCASSQGQGGNQPQHFGDGTRLSIL.

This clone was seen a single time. DNA for the CDR3: TGTGCCAGCAGTAAAAACCGGGACAGGGGAGGCAATCAGCCCCAGCATTTT. Protein: CASSKNRDRGGNQPQHF. This rearrangement joins TRBV6-2 or TRBV6-3 to TRBJ1-5; 10 positions match TRBD1. The V gene's germline CDR1 is MNHEY and CDR2 SVGEGT. Trimming cost V 5 bases and J 2 bases; bases outside gene matches: 9. CDR3 size: 17 residues.

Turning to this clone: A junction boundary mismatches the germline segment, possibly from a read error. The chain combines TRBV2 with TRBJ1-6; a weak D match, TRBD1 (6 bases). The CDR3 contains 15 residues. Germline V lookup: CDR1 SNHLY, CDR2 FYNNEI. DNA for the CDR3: TGTGCCAGCAGTGGGTTCACAGGGTCTAATCCACCCCTCCACTTT. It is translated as CASSGFTGSNPPLHF.

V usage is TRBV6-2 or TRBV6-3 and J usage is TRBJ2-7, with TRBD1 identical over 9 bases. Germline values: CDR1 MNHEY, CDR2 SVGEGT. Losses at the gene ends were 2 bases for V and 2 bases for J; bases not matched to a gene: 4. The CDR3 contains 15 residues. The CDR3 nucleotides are TGTGCCAGCAGTTACCGGGGACAGGGCCCCTACGAGCAGTACTTC. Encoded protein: CASSYRGQGPYEQYF.

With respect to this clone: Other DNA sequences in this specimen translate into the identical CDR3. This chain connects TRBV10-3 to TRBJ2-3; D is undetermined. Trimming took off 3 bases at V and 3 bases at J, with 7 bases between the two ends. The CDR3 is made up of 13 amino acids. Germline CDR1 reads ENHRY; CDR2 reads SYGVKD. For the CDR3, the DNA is TGTGCCATCAGTGACAGGTCGACAGATACGCAGTATTTT. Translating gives CAISDRSTDTQYF.

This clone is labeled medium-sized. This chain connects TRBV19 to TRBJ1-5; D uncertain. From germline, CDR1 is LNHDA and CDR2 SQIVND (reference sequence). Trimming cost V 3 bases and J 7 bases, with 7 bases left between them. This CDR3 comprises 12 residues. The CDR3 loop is CASSIAWQPQHF. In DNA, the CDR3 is TGTGCCAGTAGTATTGCGTGGCAGCCCCAGCATTTT.

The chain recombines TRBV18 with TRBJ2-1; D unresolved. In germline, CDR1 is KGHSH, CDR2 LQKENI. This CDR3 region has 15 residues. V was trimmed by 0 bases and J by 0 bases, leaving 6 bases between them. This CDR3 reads CASSPPSVSYNEQFF. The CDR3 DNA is TGTGCCAGCTCACCACCGTCGGTCTCCTACAATGAGCAGTTCTTC.

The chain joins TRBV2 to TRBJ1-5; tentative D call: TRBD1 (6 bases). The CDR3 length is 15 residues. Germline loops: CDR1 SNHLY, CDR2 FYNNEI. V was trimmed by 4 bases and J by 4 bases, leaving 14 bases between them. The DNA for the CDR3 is TGTGCCAGCAGTGTTCTCGACAGGTTTAATCAGCCCCAGCATTTT. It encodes CASSVLDRFNQPQHF.

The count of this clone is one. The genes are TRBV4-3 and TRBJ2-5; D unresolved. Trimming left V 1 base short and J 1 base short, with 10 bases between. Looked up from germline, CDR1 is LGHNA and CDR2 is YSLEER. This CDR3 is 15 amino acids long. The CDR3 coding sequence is TGCGCCAGCAGCCAAGTTGCGGCTACCCAAGAGACCCAGTACTTC. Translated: CASSQVAATQETQYF.

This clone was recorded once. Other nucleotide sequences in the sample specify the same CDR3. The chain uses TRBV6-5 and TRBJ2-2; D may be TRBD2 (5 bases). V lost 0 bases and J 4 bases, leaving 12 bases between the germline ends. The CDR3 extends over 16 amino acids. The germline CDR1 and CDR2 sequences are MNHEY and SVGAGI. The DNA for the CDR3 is TGTGCCAGCAGTTACTCCCGGAGGACGGGCACCGGGGAGCTGTTTTTT. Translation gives CASSYSRRTGTGELFF.

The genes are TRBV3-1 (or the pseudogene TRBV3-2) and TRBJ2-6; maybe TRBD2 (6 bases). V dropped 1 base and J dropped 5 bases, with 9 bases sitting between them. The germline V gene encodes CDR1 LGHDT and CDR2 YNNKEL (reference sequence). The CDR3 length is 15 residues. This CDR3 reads CASSQGAGWANVLTF. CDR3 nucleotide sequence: TGTGCCAGCAGCCAAGGGGCGGGGTGGGCCAACGTCCTGACTTTC.

The CDR3 bases are TGTGCCAGCAGCATTCCCGGGACCGCTAGGGAGGAGAATCAGCCCCAGCATTTT. It codes for CASSIPGTAREENQPQHF. This chain joins TRBV27 and TRBJ1-5, with D possibly being TRBD1 (5 bases). Germline V gene data show CDR1 as MNHEY and CDR2 as SMNVEV (reference sequence). This CDR3 contains 18 residues. Trimming pared 6 bases from V and 4 bases from J, leaving 25 bases between.

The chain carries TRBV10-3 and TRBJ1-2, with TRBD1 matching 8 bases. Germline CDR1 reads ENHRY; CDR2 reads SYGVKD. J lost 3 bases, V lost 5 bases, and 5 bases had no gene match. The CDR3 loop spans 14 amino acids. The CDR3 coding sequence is TGTGCCATCAGTTTGGGACAGGCAGACTATGGCTACACCTTC. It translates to CAISLGQADYGYTF.

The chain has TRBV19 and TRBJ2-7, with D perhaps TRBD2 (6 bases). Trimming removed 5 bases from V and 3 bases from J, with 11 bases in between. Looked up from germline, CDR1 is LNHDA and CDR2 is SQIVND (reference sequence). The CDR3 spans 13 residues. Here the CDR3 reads CASSPQEGYEQYF. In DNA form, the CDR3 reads TGTGCCAGTAGTCCCCAGGAGGGCTACGAGCAGTACTTC.

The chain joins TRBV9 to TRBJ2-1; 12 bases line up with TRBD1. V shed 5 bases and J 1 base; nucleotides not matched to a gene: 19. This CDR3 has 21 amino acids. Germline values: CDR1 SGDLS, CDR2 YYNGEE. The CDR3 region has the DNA TGTGCCAGCAGTGACGGGACAGGGGGCGGCGGATTGGATTTTTCCTACAATGAGCAGTTCTTC. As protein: CASSDGTGGGGLDFSYNEQFF.